The 27 T cell receptor beta chains presented below share a single source sample, sequenced in a study of blood T cell repertoires in COVID-19. The method was immunoSEQ multiplex PCR; TCRdb's version includes in-frame clones alone and lacks a portion of them. The table has more than 200,000 clones, about 90% seen once. Sample: PBMCs or T cells enriched from blood (not recorded which). The receptors derive from a woman in her 30s who had been exposed to COVID-19.

In nucleotides, the CDR3 is TGTGCCAGCTCACATGAGGGCCGGTGGGAAGCTTTCTTT. Protein product: CASSHEGRWEAFF. This chain joins TRBV18 and TRBJ1-1; D gene unclear. There are 13 residues in the CDR3. V was pared by 4 bases and J by 8 bases, with 14 bases between. CDR1 is KGHSH, CDR2 LQKENI, per germline.

The chain combines TRBV28 with TRBJ2-1, with 11 positions matching TRBD2. V shed 6 bases, J shed 0 bases, and the junction held 7 bases outside the gene matches. Per germline, CDR1 MDHEN and CDR2 SYDVKM. The CDR3 has 17 residues. CDR3 region: CASSPGTSGPSYNEQFF. Written as DNA, the CDR3 is TGTGCCAGCAGCCCCGGGACTAGCGGTCCCTCCTACAATGAGCAGTTCTTC. Complete variable domain (other parts from reference TRBV28 and TRBJ2-1): DVKVTQSSRYLVKRTGEKVFLECVQDMDHENMFWYRQDPGLGLRLIYFSYDVKMKEKGDIPEGYSVSREKKERFSLILESASTNQTSMYLCASSPGTSGPSYNEQFFGPGTRLTVL.

The CDR3 loop reads CASSESAGFGNTIYF. The CDR3 nucleotides read TGCGCCAGCAGTGAGTCCGCCGGGTTTGGAAACACCATATATTTT. The rearrangement joins TRBV10-1 to TRBJ1-3; D gene uncertain. The CDR3 loop spans 15 amino acids. Between the trimmed V and J ends, which lost 0 bases and 3 bases, there was a span of 9 bases. Germline V gene lookup returns CDR1 WNHNN and CDR2 SYGVQD (reference sequence).

The V gene is TRBV5-6, the J gene TRBJ2-3; the D is unclear. Trimming removed 0 bases at V and 4 bases at J, with 12 bases between. This CDR3 region has 15 residues. CDR1 is SGHDT, CDR2 YYEEEE, per germline. CDR3 DNA sequence: TGTGCCAGCAGCTTGGGACCCAGACAAGCAGATACGCAGTATTTT. Translation: CASSLGPRQADTQYF.

The V call is TRBV11-2, the J call TRBJ2-7, with 14 nucleotides matching TRBD2. The CDR3 is 13 residues long. The germline CDR1 and CDR2 sequences are SGHAT and FQNNGV. V was pared by 6 bases and J by 6 bases, with 1 base of the junction left unmatched. CDR3 nucleotide sequence: TGTGCCAGCAGGACTAGCGGGAGGGGCGAGCAGTACTTC. Translation gives CASRTSGRGEQYF.

The genes are TRBV7-9 and TRBJ1-5, with 10 positions matching TRBD1. Germline V gene sequence: CDR1 SEHNR, CDR2 FQNEAQ (reference sequence). The CDR3 totals 19 residues. The J segment lost 0 bases and the V segment lost 0 bases, leaving 8 bases of the junction unmatched. This CDR3 is CASSLAHRTGGHSNQPQHF. CDR3 DNA: TGTGCCAGCAGCTTAGCGCACAGGACAGGGGGTCATAGCAATCAGCCCCAGCATTTT.

This clone was counted a few times. In DNA, the CDR3 is TGTGCCAGTACGAAGGGAGCAGGATCCTACGAGCAGTACTTC. Residues: CASTKGAGSYEQYF. The chain is built from TRBV13 and TRBJ2-7; maybe TRBD2 (5 bases). Germline V gene lookup returns CDR1 PRHDT and CDR2 FYEKMQ (reference sequence). This CDR3 spans 14 amino acids. The V end was cut by 9 bases, the J end by 1 base, with 16 bases between. Full variable domain (missing parts from reference TRBV13 and TRBJ2-7): AAGVIQSPRHLIKEKRETATLKCYPIPRHDTVYWYQQGPGQDPQFLISFYEKMQSDKGSIPDRFSAQQFSDYHSELNMSSLELGDSALYFCASTKGAGSYEQYFGPGTRLTVT.

The CDR3 loop reads CASSVAGITGTPYNEQFF. The CDR3 coding sequence is TGTGCCAGCAGCGTAGCTGGGATTACCGGGACACCTTACAATGAGCAGTTCTTC. The rearrangement joins TRBV9 to TRBJ2-1; possibly TRBD1 for D (6 bases). Trimming stripped 0 bases from V and 4 bases from J, with 20 bases between. Germline loops: CDR1 SGDLS, CDR2 YYNGEE. This CDR3 spans 18 amino acids.

The chain employs TRBV5-4 and TRBJ1-1; D is undetermined. Germline V gene sequence: CDR1 SGHNT, CDR2 YYREEE (reference sequence). V gave up 2 bases and J gave up 0 bases, with 11 bases separating them. The CDR3 has 15 amino acids. CDR3 protein: CASSFIGRVNTEAFF. The CDR3 region has the DNA TGTGCCAGCAGCTTTATCGGGCGGGTGAACACTGAAGCTTTCTTT. The full variable domain, with the rest looked up from reference TRBV5-4 and TRBJ1-1, is ETGVTQSPTHLIKTRGQQVTLRCSSQSGHNTVSWYQQALGQGPQFIFQYYREEENGRGNFPPRFSGLQFPNYSSELNVNALELDDSALYLCASSFIGRVNTEAFFGQGTRLTVV.

Only one count was recorded for this clone. This chain joins TRBV12-5 and TRBJ2-3; weak D call: TRBD2 (5 bases). V was cut by 3 bases and J by 0 bases, with 13 bases left in between. The CDR3 has 16 amino acids. In germline, CDR1 is LGHNT, CDR2 FRNRAP. This CDR3 is CASGFALGPSTDTQYF. The CDR3 nucleotides read TGTGCTAGTGGTTTCGCACTAGGCCCCAGCACAGATACGCAGTATTTT.

This clone was seen a single time. The chain is built from TRBV19 and TRBJ1-4; weak D call: TRBD1 (5 bases). CDR3 size: 15 residues. CDR1 is LNHDA, CDR2 SQIVND, per germline (reference sequence). Trimming shortened V by 1 base and J by 2 bases, and 8 bases separated the two germline ends. The CDR3 sequence is CASSIGGATNEKLFF. Written as DNA, the CDR3 is TGTGCCAGTAGTATAGGGGGCGCGACTAATGAAAAACTGTTTTTT.

V usage is TRBV7-3 and J usage is TRBJ1-4, with 10 positions matching TRBD1. Per germline, CDR1 SGHTA and CDR2 FQGTGA. J was trimmed by 8 bases and V by 5 bases; bases with no gene match: 8. The CDR3 has 15 residues. In DNA form, the CDR3 reads TGTGCCAGCAGCCCGACAGGGGGCGCGGGAGAAAAACTGTTTTTT. It yields the protein CASSPTGGAGEKLFF.

This clone was seen only once. The chain joins TRBV7-9 to TRBJ2-2; unclear D gene. V lost 11 bases and J 3 bases, leaving 10 bases between the germline ends. The CDR3 consists of 12 residues. In germline, CDR1 is SEHNR, CDR2 FQNEAQ (reference sequence). CDR3 sequence (DNA): TGTGCCCTTTCGAGCGACACCGGGGAGCTGTTTTTT. Protein: CALSSDTGELFF.

J is TRBJ2-1 and V is TRBV30, with 11 bases identical to TRBD2. CDR3 size: 15 residues. V was pared by 5 bases and J by 6 bases, with 9 bases of the junction left unmatched. Germline V gene sequence: CDR1 GTSNPN, CDR2 SVGIG (reference sequence). CDR3 amino acids: CAWEIIAGGSNEQFF. CDR3 DNA sequence: TGTGCCTGGGAAATTATAGCGGGAGGGTCCAATGAGCAGTTCTTC.

The rearrangement joins TRBV29-1 to TRBJ1-4; the D is unclear. This CDR3 is built from 14 residues. In germline, CDR1 is SQVTM, CDR2 ANQGSEA. V lost 4 bases and J 7 bases, leaving 16 bases between the germline ends. CDR3 bases: TGCAGCGTTGCGGGGTCCTCAAGGAGTGAAAAACTGTTTTTT. Translation: CSVAGSSRSEKLFF.

The chain employs TRBV4-1 and TRBJ2-7, with 7 nucleotides matching TRBD2. The CDR3 has 15 amino acids. Germline V gives CDR1 MGHRA, CDR2 YSYEKL. Trimming removed 1 base from V and 3 bases from J; junction bases left unmatched: 6. The DNA for the CDR3 is TGCGCCAGCAGCCAAGTCGGGGGAGGGGACTACGAGCAGTACTTC. This sequence encodes CASSQVGGGDYEQYF.

CDR3 nucleotides: TGTGCCAGCAGCTCCGATGTAGGACTATGGGGAACTGAAGCTTTCTTT. This sequence encodes CASSSDVGLWGTEAFF. The chain joins TRBV9 to TRBJ1-1; the D is unclear. CDR3 length: 16 residues. Germline CDR1 SGDLS, CDR2 YYNGEE. With 4 bases removed from V and 5 bases from J, the gap between germline ends came to 21 bases.

The chain joins TRBV6-1 to TRBJ1-5; D is possibly TRBD1 (5 bases). Germline lookup yields CDR1 MNHNS and CDR2 SASEGT. V lost 3 bases and J 5 bases, leaving 11 bases between the germline ends. The CDR3 runs 14 residues. The CDR3 region is CASSDSGGYQPQHF. CDR3 nucleotides: TGTGCCAGCAGTGATTCCGGGGGGTATCAGCCCCAGCATTTT.

This clone was picked up many times. The rearrangement joins TRBV5-6 to TRBJ2-7; the match to TRBD2 covers 9 bases. Trimming took 3 bases from V and 3 from J; bases not matched to a gene: 4. CDR1 is SGHDT, CDR2 YYEEEE, per germline. The CDR3 runs 14 residues. CDR3 protein: CASSSLTSGYEQYF. The CDR3 DNA reads as TGTGCCAGCAGCTCGCTGACTAGCGGCTACGAGCAGTACTTC.

The chain joins TRBV6-5 to TRBJ1-6, with D perhaps TRBD1 (6 bases). CDR3 length: 15 amino acids. Germline V gene data show CDR1 as MNHEY and CDR2 as SVGAGI. V lost 5 bases and J lost 2, with 10 bases in between. CDR3 bases: TGTGCCAGCAGTCGACAGGAGCCCTATAATTCACCCCTCCACTTT. Translation gives CASSRQEPYNSPLHF.

The gene calls are TRBV19 and TRBJ2-7, with 12 bases lining up with TRBD2. The CDR3 loop spans 14 amino acids. Trimming cost V 4 bases and J 2 bases; bases outside gene matches: 0. Germline CDR1 and CDR2: LNHDA and SQIVND (reference sequence). The CDR3 reads CASSRLAGAYEQYF. In DNA form, the CDR3 reads TGTGCCAGTAGTAGACTAGCGGGAGCCTACGAGCAGTACTTC. The whole variable domain, filled in from reference TRBV19 and TRBJ2-7, reads DGGITQSPKYLFRKEGQNVTLSCEQNLNHDAMYWYRQDPGQGLRLIYYSQIVNDFQKGDIAEGYSVSREKKESFPLTVTSAQKNPTAFYLCASSRLAGAYEQYFGPGTRLTVT.

This chain uses TRBV5-1 with TRBJ2-2, with 9 bases matching TRBD2. The J segment lost 6 bases and the V segment lost 5 bases, leaving 5 bases of the junction unmatched. The germline gives CDR1 SGHRS, CDR2 YFSETQ. This CDR3 has 14 amino acids. CDR3 DNA: TGCGCCAGCAGTGTAGCGGGAGAGTCCGGGGAGCTGTTTTTT. Translating gives CASSVAGESGELFF. Full variable domain (remainder filled in from reference TRBV5-1 and TRBJ2-2): KAGVTQTPRYLIKTRGQQVTLSCSPISGHRSVSWYQQTPGQGLQFLFEYFSETQRNKGNFPGRFSGRQFSNSRSEMNVSTLELGDSALYLCASSVAGESGELFFGEGSRLTVL.

The gene calls are TRBV6-1 and TRBJ2-2; 11 bases agree with TRBD2. The J segment lost 5 bases and the V segment lost 4 bases, leaving 6 bases of the junction unmatched. The CDR3 contains 16 residues. Germline V lookup: CDR1 MNHNS, CDR2 SASEGT. The CDR3 region is CASSGTSGPDTGELFF. The CDR3 nucleotides are TGTGCCAGCAGTGGGACTAGCGGGCCTGATACCGGGGAGCTGTTTTTT.

The chain carries TRBV18 and TRBJ2-1; 9 bases are shared with TRBD1. The CDR3 loop spans 15 amino acids. V shed 5 bases and J 6 bases; nucleotides not matched to a gene: 8. Germline V gene lookup returns CDR1 KGHSH and CDR2 LQKENI. In DNA form, the CDR3 reads TGTGCCAGCTCATCCCGGGACAGGGATGCCAATGAGCAGTTCTTC. Protein product: CASSSRDRDANEQFF.

This clone came up a few times. For the CDR3, the DNA is TGTGCCAGCAGCCAAGGAGCAGGGGGGATCCAAGAGACCCAGTACTTC. Its translation is CASSQGAGGIQETQYF. The genes are TRBV14 and TRBJ2-5; weak D call: TRBD1 (7 bases). The CDR3 extends over 16 amino acids. V was clipped by 1 base and J by 1 base, with 13 bases between them. From germline, CDR1 is SGHDN and CDR2 FVKESK.

The rearrangement uses TRBV11-3 and TRBJ1-1; D is uncertain. V dropped 4 bases and J dropped 3 bases, with 12 bases sitting between them. CDR3 length: 14 residues. CDR1 SGHNT and CDR2 YENEEA come from the germline V gene. CDR3 DNA: TGTGCCAGCAGCTCCGGTCAGGAGGACACTGAAGCTTTCTTT. Amino acids: CASSSGQEDTEAFF.

The chain uses TRBV7-2 and TRBJ2-1; 7 bases are shared with TRBD2. Germline trimming cut 5 bases from V and 4 bases from J; bases unmatched to any gene: 11. CDR1 and CDR2 from the germline V gene are SGHTA and FQGNSA. This CDR3 is 16 amino acids long. The CDR3 here is CASSGGTKPTYNEQFF. CDR3 bases: TGTGCCAGCAGCGGCGGGACTAAACCCACGTACAATGAGCAGTTCTTC.